A selection of T cell receptor beta chains follows, all from one sample in a study of blood T cell repertoires in COVID-19. Some clones are missing from TCRdb's copy, which holds only in-frame ones; the method was immunoSEQ multiplex PCR. The data show 150,000 to 200,000 clones, with approximately 80% seen just once and roughly 9.6% held by the top ten. Sequencing was done on a sample of PBMCs or T cells enriched from blood (not recorded which). Receptor source: a man in his forties or fifties who had recovered from COVID-19. The conserved cysteine and the conserved F or W are not part of the CDR3 here. Fields, in order: J gene, V gene, CDR3 protein.

J: TRBJ2-7
V: TRBV5-4
CDR3: ASSLGGRTYEQY

J: TRBJ2-1
V: TRBV28
CDR3: ASSSAAGRNEQF

J: TRBJ2-3
V: TRBV7-2
CDR3: ASSPRGAGVSTDTQY

J: TRBJ2-7
V: TRBV6-5
CDR3: ASTQGTEGYEQY

J: TRBJ1-6
V: TRBV3-1/TRBV3-2
CDR3: ASSRTGMNSPLH

J: TRBJ1-1
V: TRBV11-2
CDR3: ASSPPTGIAEAF

J: TRBJ2-1
V: TRBV7-3
CDR3: ASSPRLAGATEQF

J: TRBJ1-3
V: TRBV28
CDR3: ASRSMGGDTIY

J: TRBJ1-1
V: TRBV14
CDR3: ASSQLMTGNTEAF

J: TRBJ1-2
V: TRBV5-4
CDR3: ASSLGSREDYGYT

J: TRBJ2-7
V: TRBV7-8
CDR3: ASSRTAGTGASYEQY

J: TRBJ2-1
V: TRBV7-9
CDR3: ASSPLGGPYNEQF